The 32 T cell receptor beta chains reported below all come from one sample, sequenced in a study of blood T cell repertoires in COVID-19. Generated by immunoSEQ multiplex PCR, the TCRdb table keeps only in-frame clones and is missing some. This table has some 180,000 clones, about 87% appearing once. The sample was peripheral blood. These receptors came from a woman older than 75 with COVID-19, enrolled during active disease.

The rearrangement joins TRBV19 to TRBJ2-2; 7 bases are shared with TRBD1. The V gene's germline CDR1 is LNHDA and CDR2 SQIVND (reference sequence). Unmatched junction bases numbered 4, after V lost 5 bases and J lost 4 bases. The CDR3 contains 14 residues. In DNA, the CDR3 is TGTGCCAGTAGTCCGGGACAGAGCACCGGGGAGCTGTTTTTT. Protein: CASSPGQSTGELFF.

The CDR3 loop is CASRDSNTGELFF. The CDR3 DNA reads as TGTGCCAGCAGGGACTCGAACACCGGGGAGCTGTTTTTT. This chain joins TRBV25-1 and TRBJ2-2; D possibly corresponds to TRBD2 (5 bases). Germline CDR1 MGHDK, CDR2 SYGVNS. The CDR3 contains 13 residues. Trimming took 6 bases from V and 0 from J, leaving 5 bases between them.

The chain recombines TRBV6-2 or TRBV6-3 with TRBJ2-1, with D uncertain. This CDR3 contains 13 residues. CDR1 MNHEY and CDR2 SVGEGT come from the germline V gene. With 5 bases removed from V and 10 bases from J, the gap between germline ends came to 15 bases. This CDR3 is CASSLDGYGEQFF. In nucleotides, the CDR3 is TGTGCCAGCAGTCTCGACGGCTACGGGGAGCAGTTCTTC.

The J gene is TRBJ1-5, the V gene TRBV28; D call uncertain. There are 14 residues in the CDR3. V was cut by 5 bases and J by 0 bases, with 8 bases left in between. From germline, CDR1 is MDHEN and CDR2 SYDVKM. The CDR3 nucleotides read TGTGCCAGCAGTCCCACAGATAGCAATCAGCCCCAGCATTTT. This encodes CASSPTDSNQPQHF. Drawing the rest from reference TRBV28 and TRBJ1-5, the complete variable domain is DVKVTQSSRYLVKRTGEKVFLECVQDMDHENMFWYRQDPGLGLRLIYFSYDVKMKEKGDIPEGYSVSREKKERFSLILESASTNQTSMYLCASSPTDSNQPQHFGDGTRLSIL.

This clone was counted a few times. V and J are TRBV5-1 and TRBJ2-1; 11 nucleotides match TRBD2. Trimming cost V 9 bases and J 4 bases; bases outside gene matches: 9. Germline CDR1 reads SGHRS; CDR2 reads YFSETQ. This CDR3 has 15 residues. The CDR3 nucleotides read TGCGCCACCAAGCTTGGGACTAGCGGATACAATGAGCAGTTCTTC. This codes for CATKLGTSGYNEQFF.

CDR3 sequence reads: CASSQELSNSPLHF. CDR3 in DNA: TGCGCCAGCAGCCAAGAGCTGAGTAATTCACCCCTCCACTTT. This sequence joins TRBV4-1 and TRBJ1-6, with no clear D. V was shortened by 0 bases and J by 6 bases, with 6 bases between the two germline ends. The CDR3 totals 14 residues. Germline-derived CDR1 and CDR2 are MGHRA and YSYEKL.

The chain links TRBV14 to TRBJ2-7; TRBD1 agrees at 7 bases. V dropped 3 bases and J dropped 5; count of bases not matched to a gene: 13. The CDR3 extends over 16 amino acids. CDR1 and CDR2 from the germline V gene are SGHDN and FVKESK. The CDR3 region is CASSHKSRPTGNEQYF. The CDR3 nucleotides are TGTGCCAGCAGCCACAAATCCAGACCGACAGGGAACGAGCAGTACTTC.

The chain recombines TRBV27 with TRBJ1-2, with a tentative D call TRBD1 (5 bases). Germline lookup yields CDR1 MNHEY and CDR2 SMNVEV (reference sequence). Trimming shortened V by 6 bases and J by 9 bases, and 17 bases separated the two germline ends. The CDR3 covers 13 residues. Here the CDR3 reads CASSPTGSGSYTF. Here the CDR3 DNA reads TGTGCCAGCAGCCCTACAGGTTCTGGTAGCTACACCTTC.

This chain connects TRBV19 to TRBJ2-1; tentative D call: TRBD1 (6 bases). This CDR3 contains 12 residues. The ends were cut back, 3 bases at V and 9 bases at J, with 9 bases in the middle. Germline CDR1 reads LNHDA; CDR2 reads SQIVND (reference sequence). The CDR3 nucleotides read TGTGCCAGTAGTATCAGGGGCCGTGAGCAGTTCTTC. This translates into CASSIRGREQFF.

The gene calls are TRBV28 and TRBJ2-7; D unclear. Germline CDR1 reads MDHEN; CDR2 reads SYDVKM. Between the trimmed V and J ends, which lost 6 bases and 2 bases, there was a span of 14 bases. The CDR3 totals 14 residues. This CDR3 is CASSSPMRPYEQYF. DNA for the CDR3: TGTGCCAGCAGCTCACCCATGAGGCCCTACGAGCAGTACTTC.

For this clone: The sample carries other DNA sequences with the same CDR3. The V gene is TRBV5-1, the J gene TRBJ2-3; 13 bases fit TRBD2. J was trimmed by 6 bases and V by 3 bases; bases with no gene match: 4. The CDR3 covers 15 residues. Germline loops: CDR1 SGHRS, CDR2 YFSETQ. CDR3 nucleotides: TGCGCCAGCAGCTCCGGACTAGCGGGAGCCGATACGCAGTATTTT. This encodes CASSSGLAGADTQYF.

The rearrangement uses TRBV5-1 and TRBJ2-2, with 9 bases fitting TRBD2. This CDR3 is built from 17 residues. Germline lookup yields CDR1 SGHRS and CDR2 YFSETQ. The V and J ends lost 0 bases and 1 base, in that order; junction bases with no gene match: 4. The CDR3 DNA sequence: TGCGCCAGCAGCTTGGGAGTGACTAGCGGGAACACCGGGGAGCTGTTTTTT. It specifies CASSLGVTSGNTGELFF.

This chain's CDR3 is CASRRQGSSGYTF. The CDR3 DNA reads as TGTGCCAGCAGAAGGCAGGGATCCAGTGGCTACACCTTC. The chain uses TRBV6-5 and TRBJ1-2; TRBD1 is a possible D gene (5 bases). Deletions cut 6 bases from V and 7 bases from J, with 15 bases between. Germline CDR1 MNHEY, CDR2 SVGAGI. CDR3 size: 13 residues.

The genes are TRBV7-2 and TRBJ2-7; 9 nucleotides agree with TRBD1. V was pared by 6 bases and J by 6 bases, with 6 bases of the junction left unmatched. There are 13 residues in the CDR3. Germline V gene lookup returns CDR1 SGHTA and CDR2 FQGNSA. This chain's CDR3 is CASSRDRVREQYF. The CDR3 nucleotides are TGTGCCAGCAGTCGGGACAGGGTCCGCGAGCAGTACTTC.

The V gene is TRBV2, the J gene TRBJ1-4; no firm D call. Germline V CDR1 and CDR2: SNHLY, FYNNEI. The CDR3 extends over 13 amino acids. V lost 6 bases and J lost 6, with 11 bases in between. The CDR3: CASRGLDYEKLFF. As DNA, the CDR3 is TGTGCCAGCAGGGGCCTCGATTATGAAAAACTGTTTTTT.

CDR3 amino acids: CASSAWALLRAGDEQYF. In DNA form, the CDR3 reads TGTGCCAGCAGCGCCTGGGCCCTTCTACGAGCGGGGGACGAGCAGTACTTC. The V call is TRBV7-9, the J call TRBJ2-7; 8 bases match TRBD2. The CDR3 has 17 amino acids. The germline V gene has CDR1 SEHNR and CDR2 FQNEAQ (reference sequence). With V trimmed by 5 bases and J by 5 bases, 17 bases remained unmatched.

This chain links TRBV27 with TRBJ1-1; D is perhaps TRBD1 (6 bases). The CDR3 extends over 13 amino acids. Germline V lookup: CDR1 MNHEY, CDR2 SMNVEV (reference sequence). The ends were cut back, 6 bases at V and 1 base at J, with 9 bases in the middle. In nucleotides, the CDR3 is TGTGCCAGCAGAAGGACAGCGAACACTGAAGCTTTCTTT. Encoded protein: CASRRTANTEAFF.

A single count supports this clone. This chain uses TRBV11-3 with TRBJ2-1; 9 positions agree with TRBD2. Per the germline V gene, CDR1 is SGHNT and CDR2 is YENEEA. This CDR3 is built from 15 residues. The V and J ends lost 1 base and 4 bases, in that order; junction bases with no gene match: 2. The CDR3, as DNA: TGTGCCAGCAGCTTAGGGACTAGCGCTTACAATGAGCAGTTCTTC. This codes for CASSLGTSAYNEQFF.

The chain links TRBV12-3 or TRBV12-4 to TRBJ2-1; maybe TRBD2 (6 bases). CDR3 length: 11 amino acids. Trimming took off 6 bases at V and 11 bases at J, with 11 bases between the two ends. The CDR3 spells CASSRDSKQFF. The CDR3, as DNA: TGTGCCAGCAGCCGGGACTCGAAGCAGTTCTTC.

In DNA form, the CDR3 reads TGTGCCAGCAAAATAACAGGCTCTGGAAACACCATATATTTT. Protein sequence: CASKITGSGNTIYF. The chain employs TRBV6-5 and TRBJ1-3; possibly TRBD1 for D (5 bases). The CDR3 spans 14 residues. V gave up 7 bases and J gave up 0 bases, with 10 bases separating them. The germline CDR1 and CDR2 sequences are MNHEY and SVGAGI.

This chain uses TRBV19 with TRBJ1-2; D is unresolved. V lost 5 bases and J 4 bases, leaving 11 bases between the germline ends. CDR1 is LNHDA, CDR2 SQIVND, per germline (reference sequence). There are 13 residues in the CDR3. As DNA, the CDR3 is TGTGCCAGTAGTTTTGGGCCAGTCTATGGCTACACCTTC. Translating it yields CASSFGPVYGYTF.

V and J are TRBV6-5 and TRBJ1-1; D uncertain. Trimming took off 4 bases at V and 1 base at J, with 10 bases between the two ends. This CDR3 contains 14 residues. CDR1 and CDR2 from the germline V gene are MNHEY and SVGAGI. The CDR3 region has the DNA TGTGCCAGCAGTTTTGTGACGGGGAACACTGAAGCTTTCTTT. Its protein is CASSFVTGNTEAFF.

CDR3 residues: CASSPLAGGFTDTQYF. Here the CDR3 DNA reads TGTGCCAGTAGCCCACTAGCGGGAGGTTTCACAGATACGCAGTATTTT. V and J are TRBV19 and TRBJ2-3; TRBD2 matches at 12 bases. Trimming took 6 bases from V and 2 from J; bases not matched to a gene: 6. This CDR3 contains 16 residues. CDR1 is LNHDA, CDR2 SQIVND, per germline (reference sequence).

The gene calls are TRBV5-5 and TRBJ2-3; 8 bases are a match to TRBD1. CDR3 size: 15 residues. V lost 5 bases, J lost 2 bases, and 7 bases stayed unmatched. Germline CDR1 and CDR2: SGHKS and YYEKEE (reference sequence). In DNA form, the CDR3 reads TGTGCCAGCAGGGCCGGGACAGGATTCACAGATACGCAGTATTTT. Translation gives CASRAGTGFTDTQYF.

The CDR3 reads CASSLVSSGNTIYF. Here the CDR3 DNA reads TGTGCCAGCAGTTTAGTCAGTTCTGGAAACACCATATATTTT. The V gene is TRBV28, the J gene TRBJ1-3; the D is unclear. Trimming left V 2 bases short and J 1 base short, with 6 bases between. Germline V lookup: CDR1 MDHEN, CDR2 SYDVKM. The CDR3 loop spans 14 amino acids.

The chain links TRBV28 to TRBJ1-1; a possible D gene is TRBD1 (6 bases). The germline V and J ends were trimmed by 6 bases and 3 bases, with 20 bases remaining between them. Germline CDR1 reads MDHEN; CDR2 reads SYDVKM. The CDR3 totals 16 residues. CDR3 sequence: CASRSQLQGGYTEAFF. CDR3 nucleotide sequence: TGTGCCAGCAGAAGCCAGTTACAGGGAGGGTACACTGAAGCTTTCTTT.

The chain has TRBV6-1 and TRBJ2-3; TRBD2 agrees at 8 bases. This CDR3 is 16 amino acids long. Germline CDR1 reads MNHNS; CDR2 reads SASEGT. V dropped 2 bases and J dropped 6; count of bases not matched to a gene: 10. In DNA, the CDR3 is TGTGCCAGCAGTGAATATTACAGCGGGAGATCCGATACGCAGTATTTT. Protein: CASSEYYSGRSDTQYF.

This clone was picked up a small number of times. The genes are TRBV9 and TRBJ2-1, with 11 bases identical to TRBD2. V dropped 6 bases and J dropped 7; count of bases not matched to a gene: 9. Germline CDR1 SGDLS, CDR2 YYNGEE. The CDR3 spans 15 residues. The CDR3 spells CASTPLAGVGNEQFF. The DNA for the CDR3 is TGTGCCAGCACCCCACTAGCGGGAGTGGGAAATGAGCAGTTCTTC.

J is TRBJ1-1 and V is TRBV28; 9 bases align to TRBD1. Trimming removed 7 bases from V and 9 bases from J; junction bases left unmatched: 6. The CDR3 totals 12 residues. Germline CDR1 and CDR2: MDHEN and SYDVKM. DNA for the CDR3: TGTGCCAGCACCGGGGGGACAGGGAAAGCTTTCTTT. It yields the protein CASTGGTGKAFF.

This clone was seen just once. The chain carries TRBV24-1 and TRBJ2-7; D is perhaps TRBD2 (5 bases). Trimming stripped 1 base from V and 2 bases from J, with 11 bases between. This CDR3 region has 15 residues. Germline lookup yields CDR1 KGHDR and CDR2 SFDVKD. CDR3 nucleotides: TGTGCCACCAGTGATTTATCGGGGTTCACCTACGAGCAGTACTTC. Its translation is CATSDLSGFTYEQYF.

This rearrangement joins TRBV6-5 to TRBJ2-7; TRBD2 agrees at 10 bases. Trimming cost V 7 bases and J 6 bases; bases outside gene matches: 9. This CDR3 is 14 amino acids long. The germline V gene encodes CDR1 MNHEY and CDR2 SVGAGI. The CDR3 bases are TGTGCCAGCAAACGACTAGCGGGTCTCTCCGAGCAGTACTTC. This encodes CASKRLAGLSEQYF.

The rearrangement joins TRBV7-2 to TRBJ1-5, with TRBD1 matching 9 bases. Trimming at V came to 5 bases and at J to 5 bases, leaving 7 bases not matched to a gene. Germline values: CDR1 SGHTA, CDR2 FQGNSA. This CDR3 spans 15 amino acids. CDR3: CASSKTGGWDQPQHF. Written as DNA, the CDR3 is TGTGCCAGCAGCAAGACAGGGGGTTGGGATCAGCCCCAGCATTTT.